The source of this TCR beta chain is a study of cytomegalovirus exposure and HLA in healthy donors. Looking at the study overall: Among roughly 180 million T cells, an earlier analysis found about 100 million unique TCR beta sequences.

V was shortened by 5 bases and J by 4 bases, with 11 bases between the two germline ends. The CDR3 loop spans 13 amino acids. The germline gives CDR1 SGHVS, CDR2 FQNEAQ. Primers included in the PCR were 60 Vbeta and 13 Jbeta primers. Data came from immunoSEQ multiplex PCR; TCRdb stores just in-frame clones and leaves some out. The sample yields roughly 99,000 clones, approximately 76% seen once. V usage is TRBV7-8 and J usage is TRBJ1-2, with a tentative D call TRBD1 (5 bases). The material sequenced was PBMCs. This TCR came from a man between 18 and 29 years old in good health and CMV-seronegative. The CDR3 sequence is CASSKTETYGYTF. CDR3 nucleotide sequence: TGTGCCAGCAGCAAGACAGAGACCTATGGCTACACCTTC.